Below are 29 T cell receptor beta chains sequenced from a single sample in a study of low-dose radiotherapy and immunotherapy resistance in tumors. As to time point: after trial treatment. The sample's treatment: LDRT plus nivolumab, ipilimumab, low-dose cyclophosphamide and aspirin (RACIN trial). Alpha and beta chains were covered, as first-strand cDNA relied on TRAV- and TRBV-specific primers. It was with a constant-region primer and a V-primer adapter that TCRs were amplified over roughly 20 PCR cycles. TCRdb reanalysed the reads using MiXCR and keeps one entry per CDR3 protein. The top ten hold 4.1% of the sample, which has about 100,000 distinct CDR3 sequences, less than 25% seen once. Sample: PBMCs, taken after low-dose radiotherapy plus immunotherapy. These receptor sequences come from a male donor with prostate cancer.

The rearrangement joins TRBV25-1 to TRBJ2-7, with TRBD2 matching over 10 bases. This CDR3 spans 15 amino acids. Germline V gene lookup returns CDR1 MGHDK and CDR2 SYGVNS. V shed 1 base and J 3 bases; nucleotides not matched to a gene: 3. CDR3 in amino acids: CASSESLAGVYEQYF. CDR3 in DNA: TGTGCCAGCAGTGAATCTCTAGCGGGGGTCTACGAGCAGTACTTC.

This clonotype was recorded at least ten times. The chain links TRBV3-1 to TRBJ1-4, with TRBD1 as a possible D gene (5 bases). CDR1 is LGHDT and CDR2 is YNNKEL in the germline V gene (reference sequence). The CDR3 consists of 15 residues. Trimming stripped 1 base from V and 8 bases from J, with 14 bases between. CDR3 protein: CASSQGGAPREKLFF. The CDR3 region has the DNA TGTGCCAGCAGCCAAGGAGGGGCCCCACGCGAAAAACTGTTTTTT.

This clonotype occurred many times. The chain carries TRBV18 and TRBJ1-1; D is perhaps TRBD1 (5 bases). Germline CDR1 reads KGHSH; CDR2 reads LQKENI. The V end lost 1 base, the J end lost 6 bases, and 12 bases lay between the germline ends. The CDR3 has 14 residues. CDR3 bases: TGTGCCAGCTCACCACGGCAGGGCCTCGCTGAAGCTTTCTTT. Encoded protein: CASSPRQGLAEAFF. The full variable domain, with the rest looked up from reference TRBV18 and TRBJ1-1, is NAGVMQNPRHLVRRRGQEARLRCSPMKGHSHVYWYRQLPEEGLKFMVYLQKENIIDESGMPKERFSAEFPKEGPSILRIQQVVRGDSAAYFCASSPRQGLAEAFFGQGTRLTVV.

The table lists this clonotype with many counts. The rearrangement joins TRBV3-1 to TRBJ2-5; no reliable D call. V shed 2 bases and J shed 3 bases, with 4 bases lying between them. Germline CDR1 is LGHDT and CDR2 is YNNKEL (reference sequence). The CDR3 runs 12 residues. The CDR3 nucleotides are TGTGCCAGCAGCCAATACGAAGAGACCCAGTACTTC. Its translation: CASSQYEETQYF.

This clonotype was found many times. This sequence joins TRBV11-1 and TRBJ2-2; a possible D gene is TRBD2 (5 bases). V was pared by 4 bases and J by 1 base, with 13 bases between. The CDR3 spans 16 residues. The germline gives CDR1 SGHAT, CDR2 FQDESV (reference sequence). The CDR3 nucleotides read TGTGCCAGCAGCTCGCGGGTCAGAGGGAACACCGGGGAGCTGTTTTTT. This translates into CASSSRVRGNTGELFF.

The table lists this clonotype with many counts. CDR3 protein: CASSQGTFSYEQYF. The CDR3 nucleotides are TGTGCCAGCAGCCAGGGGACATTCTCCTACGAGCAGTACTTC. This chain uses TRBV7-9 with TRBJ2-7, with D possibly TRBD1 on 6 matching bases. Deletions cut 5 bases from V and 0 bases from J, with 11 bases between. The CDR3 length is 14 residues. Germline values: CDR1 SEHNR, CDR2 FQNEAQ (reference sequence).

This clonotype was counted at least ten times. The chain carries TRBV6-5 and TRBJ2-6; D gene ambiguous. Germline V lookup: CDR1 MNHEY, CDR2 SVGAGI. This CDR3 comprises 13 residues. The CDR3 sequence: CAAKSSGANVLTF. CDR3 nucleotides: TGTGCTGCGAAGAGCTCTGGGGCCAACGTCCTGACTTTC.

This clonotype has a count of ten or more. This chain uses TRBV13 with TRBJ2-5; TRBD2 might be the D (6 bases). V lost 5 bases to trimming and J lost 4 bases, with 14 bases between them. This CDR3 region has 14 residues. Germline values: CDR1 PRHDT, CDR2 FYEKMQ (reference sequence). CDR3 sequence: CASSPGGAGETQYF. In nucleotides, the CDR3 is TGTGCCAGCAGCCCTGGCGGGGCCGGAGAGACCCAGTACTTC.

This clonotype was counted at least ten times. The chain employs TRBV3-1 and TRBJ2-3; tentative D call: TRBD2 (6 bases). This CDR3 is built from 13 residues. Germline V gene lookup returns CDR1 LGHDT and CDR2 YNNKEL (reference sequence). V gave up 0 bases and J gave up 11 bases, with 12 bases separating them. CDR3 residues: CASSQERGARQYF. The CDR3 nucleotides are TGTGCCAGCAGCCAAGAGCGCGGGGCTAGGCAGTATTTT.

This clonotype was detected ten times or more. The chain has TRBV29-1 and TRBJ2-3, with 8 nucleotides matching TRBD2. CDR1 and CDR2 from the germline V gene are SQVTM and ANQGSEA. The CDR3 has 13 amino acids. V lost 7 bases and J lost 3; bases outside the gene matches: 6. The CDR3 DNA is TGCAGCGCCCCGACGGGGGGGACAGATACGCAGTATTTT. Translating gives CSAPTGGTDTQYF.

This clonotype has a count of ten or more. The rearrangement joins TRBV5-6 to TRBJ2-2, with 8 bases lining up with TRBD1. Germline V lookup: CDR1 SGHDT, CDR2 YYEEEE. This CDR3 contains 15 residues. The V gene end was trimmed by 2 bases and the J gene end by 1 base; junction bases not matched to a gene: 1. In nucleotides, the CDR3 is TGTGCCAGCAGCTTCGGGACAGGGAACACCGGGGAGCTGTTTTTT. This gives the protein CASSFGTGNTGELFF.

This clonotype was counted many times. The chain links TRBV19 to TRBJ2-3; D not resolved. V lost 0 bases and J lost 2, with 9 bases in between. CDR1 is LNHDA and CDR2 is SQIVND in the germline V gene (reference sequence). This CDR3 contains 15 residues. This chain's CDR3 is CASSIEGADTDTQYF. The CDR3 DNA reads TGTGCCAGTAGTATAGAGGGTGCGGACACAGATACGCAGTATTTT.

This clonotype occurred a few times. This chain uses TRBV10-3 with TRBJ1-5; maybe TRBD1 (5 bases). Per germline, CDR1 ENHRY and CDR2 SYGVKD. The V gene lost 8 bases and the J gene lost 0 bases, with 26 bases spanning the gap. The CDR3 covers 19 residues. The CDR3 loop reads CAIARVAAGAEYSNQPQHF. The CDR3 coding sequence is TGTGCCATCGCCCGGGTCGCTGCTGGGGCCGAATATAGCAATCAGCCCCAGCATTTT.

This clonotype is labeled as medium-sized (0.01 to 0.1%). The chain has TRBV6-4 and TRBJ2-3; D gene uncertain. Per the germline V gene, CDR1 is MRHNA and CDR2 is SNTAGT. Trimming left V 5 bases short and J 0 bases short, with 6 bases between. This CDR3 has 13 amino acids. Written as DNA, the CDR3 is TGTGCCAGCAGTCTTGACAGCACAGATACGCAGTATTTT. Translation gives CASSLDSTDTQYF.

In this sample, this clonotype turned up many times. This chain uses TRBV5-4 with TRBJ1-2; D ambiguous. CDR1 and CDR2 (germline): SGHNT, YYREEE (reference sequence). The V gene lost 5 bases and the J gene lost 1 base, with 9 bases spanning the gap. The CDR3 is made up of 13 amino acids. For the CDR3, the DNA is TGTGCCAGCAGTAGCATTCGTAACTATGGCTACACCTTC. This translates into CASSSIRNYGYTF.

The chain recombines TRBV5-1 with TRBJ2-5, with a possible D match to TRBD2 (7 bases). This CDR3 has 16 amino acids. Trimming removed 0 bases at V and 5 bases at J, with 17 bases between. Germline CDR1 reads SGHRS; CDR2 reads YFSETQ. CDR3 bases: TGCGCCAGCAGCTTGGAAGGGGGGGGCCACACGGAGACCCAGTACTTC. It encodes CASSLEGGGHTETQYF.

This clonotype was seen repeatedly, ten times or more. V usage is TRBV29-1 and J usage is TRBJ2-3; 9 bases line up with TRBD2. With 5 bases clipped from V and 1 base from J, the junction kept 7 bases outside the gene matches. The length of the CDR3 is 15 residues. Germline V gene data show CDR1 as SQVTM and CDR2 as ANQGSEA. CDR3 amino acids: CSVSGGLFGTDTQYF. The CDR3 bases are TGCAGCGTTAGCGGGGGGCTCTTTGGCACAGATACGCAGTATTTT.

Ten or more counts support this clonotype. The chain employs TRBV6-2 or TRBV6-3 and TRBJ1-4, with 10 bases identical to TRBD1. CDR3 length: 17 residues. The ends lost 5 bases at V and 8 bases at J; junction bases unmatched: 14. CDR1 MNHEY and CDR2 SVGEGT come from the germline V gene. The DNA of the CDR3 is TGTGCCAGCAGTCCCCCGGACAGGGGGATTTTTCGGGAAAAACTGTTTTTT. It is translated as CASSPPDRGIFREKLFF.

This clonotype has at least ten counts. The chain carries TRBV3-1 and TRBJ2-7; possible D gene TRBD2, 6 bases. Germline V CDR1 and CDR2: LGHDT, YNNKEL (reference sequence). V was clipped by 2 bases and J by 5 bases, with 13 bases between them. The CDR3 consists of 14 residues. The CDR3 region is CASSQLGGRDEQYF. CDR3 DNA: TGTGCCAGCAGCCAACTGGGGGGTCGCGACGAGCAGTACTTC.

This clonotype was seen ten or more times. This chain uses TRBV27 with TRBJ1-2; D gene uncertain. Germline-derived CDR1 and CDR2 are MNHEY and SMNVEV (reference sequence). Trimming took off 5 bases at V and 8 bases at J, with 15 bases between the two ends. The CDR3 is made up of 13 amino acids. CDR3 amino acids: CASSPKGPHGYTF. DNA for the CDR3: TGTGCCAGCAGTCCTAAAGGCCCCCACGGCTACACCTTC.

This clonotype has just a few counts. This chain joins TRBV11-2 and TRBJ1-1; D is undetermined. The CDR3 is made up of 15 amino acids. The V gene lost 4 bases and the J gene lost 3 bases, with 15 bases spanning the gap. From germline, CDR1 is SGHAT and CDR2 FQNNGV. DNA for the CDR3: TGTGCCAGCAGCTCAGCGGGGTTCGGGGACACTGAAGCTTTCTTT. Translated, it gives CASSSAGFGDTEAFF.

This clonotype was counted many times. V is TRBV20-1 and J is TRBJ2-5; maybe TRBD2 (5 bases). Germline CDR1 is DFQATT and CDR2 is SNEGSKA (reference sequence). This CDR3 comprises 14 residues. With 0 bases removed from V and 5 bases from J, the gap between germline ends came to 13 bases. The CDR3 sequence is CSARDSLAEETQYF. The CDR3 DNA follows: TGCAGTGCTAGAGATTCGCTAGCTGAGGAGACCCAGTACTTC.

V and J are TRBV5-1 and TRBJ2-5; TRBD1 or TRBD2 may be the D gene (5 bases each). Germline V lookup: CDR1 SGHRS, CDR2 YFSETQ. With 2 bases removed from V and 2 bases from J, the gap between germline ends came to 10 bases. The CDR3 is made up of 14 amino acids. CDR3 region: CASSFGTSQETQYF. The CDR3 DNA reads TGCGCCAGCAGCTTCGGGACGTCACAAGAGACCCAGTACTTC.

Comments on this clonotype: The likely explanation is a read error, given a far larger clone one base away. Here the CDR3 DNA reads TGTGCCAGCAGTCCTGACAGGGGATACTACGAGCAGTTCTTC. It is translated as CASSPDRGYYEQFF. The genes are TRBV2 and TRBJ2-1; 8 bases line up with TRBD1. V lost 5 bases and J lost 10; bases outside the gene matches: 10. CDR3 length: 14 amino acids. CDR1 and CDR2 from the germline V gene are SNHLY and FYNNEI.

This chain uses TRBV29-1 with TRBJ2-3, with 9 nucleotides matching TRBD2. With V trimmed by 4 bases and J by 1 base, 0 bases remained unmatched. This CDR3 has 13 amino acids. Looked up from germline, CDR1 is SQVTM and CDR2 is ANQGSEA. The CDR3 DNA is TGCAGCGTTGGGACTAGCGGCACAGATACGCAGTATTTT. Translation gives CSVGTSGTDTQYF.

This clonotype was detected ten times or more. CDR3 coding DNA: TGTGCCAGCAGCCAAGATTTACTAGCGGCTTACAATGAGCAGTTCTTC. Amino acid sequence: CASSQDLLAAYNEQFF. The chain joins TRBV4-2 to TRBJ2-1; 8 positions match TRBD2. Germline CDR1 LGHNA, CDR2 YNFKEQ. The CDR3 totals 16 residues. The V gene end was trimmed by 0 bases and the J gene end by 4 bases; junction bases not matched to a gene: 5.

The J gene is TRBJ2-1, the V gene TRBV5-8; D is perhaps TRBD1 or TRBD2 (5 bases each). Germline V gene sequence: CDR1 SGHTS, CDR2 YDEGEE. The V end was cut by 2 bases, the J end by 2 bases, with 11 bases between. The CDR3 loop spans 15 amino acids. The CDR3 nucleotides are TGTGCCAGCAGCTTCCGGGGCCCGGCCTACAATGAGCAGTTCTTC. Protein product: CASSFRGPAYNEQFF.

This chain connects TRBV28 to TRBJ1-1, with D possibly TRBD1 on 6 matching bases. CDR1 is MDHEN, CDR2 SYDVKM, per germline. V was cut by 2 bases and J by 1 base, with 11 bases left in between. The CDR3 extends over 15 amino acids. The CDR3, as DNA: TGTGCCAGCAGTTTAGGGACAATGGCGAACACTGAAGCTTTCTTT. It is translated as CASSLGTMANTEAFF.

This chain connects TRBV10-3 to TRBJ2-7; 8 bases agree with TRBD1. Trimming cost V 6 bases and J 3 bases; bases outside gene matches: 10. The length of the CDR3 is 15 residues. Germline V gives CDR1 ENHRY, CDR2 SYGVKD. This CDR3 reads CAISGGQDVLYEQYF. As DNA, the CDR3 is TGTGCCATCAGCGGGGGACAGGACGTCCTCTACGAGCAGTACTTC.